The text below deals with one TCR beta chain. This entry comes from a study of blood T cell repertoires in COVID-19. At the level of the study: Some COVID-19 samples were acute and others convalescent; all came from the United States, Italy and Spain. T cells, B-cell-depleted T cells, or PBMCs provided the cDNA or gDNA that served as material.

Here immunoSEQ multiplex PCR was the method, and the copy in TCRdb shows in-frame clones only, minus some. The repertoire includes roughly 340,000 clones, approximately 90% of them detected once, and approximately 1% sits in the top ten. Two negative PCRs, clearance, or symptom resolution had been documented for recovered Cohort 3 donors. This TCR came from a man younger than 35 who had recovered from COVID-19. The sequenced material came from PBMCs or T cells enriched from blood (not recorded which).

CDR3 in DNA: TGCGCCAGCAGCGACGCGCGCGGCCATCGAGAAGCTTTCTTT. Translation: CASSDARGHREAFF. The V gene is TRBV5-1, the J gene TRBJ1-1, with D unclear. CDR1 is SGHRS, CDR2 YFSETQ, per germline. CDR3 length: 14 residues. V gave up 4 bases and J gave up 8 bases, with 18 bases separating them.